Listed below are T cell receptor beta chains from one sample, sequenced in a study of T cell changes during pregnancy in multiple sclerosis. Data came from immunoSEQ multiplex PCR; TCRdb stores just in-frame clones and leaves some out. Here the sample spans approximately 50,000 clones, around 93% being singletons. The specimen comprised CD8+ T cells from peripheral blood mononuclear cells, sampled after pregnancy. The receptors here all came from a female donor with multiple sclerosis, enrolled in a pregnancy study. Each CDR3 is given with its conserved first and last residue. A D gene is named only where the DNA matches it firmly. Size is stated for part of the rows, as once, few or many counts, or as a class when the clone is expanded.

D gene: -
J gene: TRBJ2-1
V gene: TRBV6-5
clone size: -
CDR3 protein: CASTLGQGGNNEQFF
CDR3 DNA: TGTGCCAGCACCCTTGGACAGGGAGGGAACAATGAGCAGTTCTTC

D gene: -
J gene: TRBJ1-5
V gene: TRBV6-1
clone size: -
CDR3 protein: CASSDQVNQPQHF
CDR3 DNA: TGTGCCAGCAGTGATCAGGTGAACCAGCCCCAGCATTTT

D gene: -
J gene: TRBJ2-7
V gene: TRBV2
clone size: -
CDR3 protein: CASRATSGVEQYF
CDR3 DNA: TGTGCCAGCAGGGCTACGTCAGGGGTCGAGCAGTACTTC

D gene: -
J gene: TRBJ1-2
V gene: TRBV13
clone size: few
CDR3 protein: CASSPGRQVEGYTF
CDR3 DNA: TGTGCCAGCAGCCCGGGTCGCCAAGTGGAAGGCTACACCTTC

D gene: -
J gene: TRBJ1-2
V gene: TRBV29-1
clone size: -
CDR3 protein: CSAEGGDNYGYTF
CDR3 DNA: TGCAGCGCCGAAGGGGGGGATAACTATGGCTACACCTTC

D gene: -
J gene: TRBJ1-6
V gene: TRBV23-1
clone size: -
CDR3 protein: CASSQSGSNSPLHF
CDR3 DNA: TGCGCCAGCAGTCAATCCGGGAGCAATTCACCCCTCCACTTT

D gene: -
J gene: TRBJ1-2
V gene: TRBV11-2
clone size: -
CDR3 protein: CASSLGTAYGYTF
CDR3 DNA: TGTGCCAGCAGCTTAGGAACAGCTTATGGCTACACCTTC

D gene: -
J gene: TRBJ2-3
V gene: TRBV5-1
clone size: once
CDR3 protein: CASSPGLSTDTQYF
CDR3 DNA: TGCGCCAGCAGCCCGGGACTGAGCACAGATACGCAGTATTTT

D gene: -
J gene: TRBJ1-5
V gene: TRBV6-4
clone size: -
CDR3 protein: CASSEDSDNQPQHF
CDR3 DNA: TGTGCCAGCAGTGAGGACAGCGACAATCAGCCCCAGCATTTT

D gene: -
J gene: TRBJ2-2
V gene: TRBV4-1
clone size: -
CDR3 protein: CASSQGGAGYTGELFF
CDR3 DNA: TGCGCCAGCAGCCAAGGGGGCGCAGGCTACACCGGGGAGCTGTTTTTT

D gene: TRBD2
J gene: TRBJ2-1
V gene: TRBV7-2
clone size: -
CDR3 protein: CASSTSGGASNEQFF
CDR3 DNA: TGTGCCAGCAGCACTAGCGGGGGGGCCTCTAATGAGCAGTTCTTC

D gene: TRBD2
J gene: TRBJ2-3
V gene: TRBV7-8
clone size: -
CDR3 protein: CASSLAAWTSLGTDTQYF
CDR3 DNA: TGTGCCAGCAGCTTAGCCGCCTGGACTAGCCTCGGTACAGATACGCAGTATTTT

D gene: -
J gene: TRBJ2-2
V gene: TRBV13
clone size: once
CDR3 protein: CASSQGSTGELFF
CDR3 DNA: TGTGCCAGCAGTCAGGGGTCCACCGGGGAGCTGTTTTTT

D gene: -
J gene: TRBJ1-5
V gene: TRBV28
clone size: -
CDR3 protein: CASTPQGWGNQPQHF
CDR3 DNA: TGTGCCAGCACCCCCCAGGGGTGGGGCAATCAGCCCCAGCATTTT

D gene: -
J gene: TRBJ2-5
V gene: TRBV7-2
clone size: -
CDR3 protein: CASSLVLPEETQYF
CDR3 DNA: TGTGCCAGCAGCTTAGTCCTTCCTGAAGAGACCCAGTACTTC

D gene: -
J gene: TRBJ2-3
V gene: TRBV19
clone size: -
CDR3 protein: CATYEEDSDTQYF
CDR3 DNA: TGTGCCACATACGAAGAGGATTCAGATACGCAGTATTTT

D gene: -
J gene: TRBJ1-1
V gene: TRBV5-1
clone size: few
CDR3 protein: CASRPQEGMNTEAFF
CDR3 DNA: TGCGCCAGCAGGCCACAGGAGGGAATGAACACTGAAGCTTTCTTT

D gene: -
J gene: TRBJ1-2
V gene: TRBV13
clone size: -
CDR3 protein: CASSLGGEPYGYTF
CDR3 DNA: TGTGCCAGCAGCTTAGGCGGGGAACCCTATGGCTACACCTTC

D gene: TRBD1
J gene: TRBJ1-2
V gene: TRBV30
clone size: -
CDR3 protein: CAWGSPGQVGSGYTF
CDR3 DNA: TGTGCCTGGGGGAGCCCGGGACAGGTAGGGAGTGGCTACACCTTC

D gene: -
J gene: TRBJ2-7
V gene: TRBV4-1
clone size: -
CDR3 protein: CASSQGYSGTYEQYF
CDR3 DNA: TGCGCCAGCAGCCAAGGGTATAGCGGCACCTACGAGCAGTACTTC